The 29 T cell receptor beta chains presented below share a single source sample, sequenced in a study of tumor and adjacent non-tumor tissue in lung cancer. No cell sorting was done before RNA was extracted from the tissue. A modified ARM-PCR protocol with three rounds of nested PCR amplified TCRbeta. TCRdb reanalysed the multiplex PCR reads using MiXCR and keeps one entry per CDR3 protein. The sample consists of roughly 220,000 distinct CDR3 sequences, 70% to 75% of them appearing once. The sequencing sample was made of lung tumor tissue. These receptors originate from a man between 60 and 70 years old with non-small cell lung cancer.

This clonotype occurred once. This may stem from a read error, because a much larger clone lies one nucleotide away. The rearrangement links TRBV11-1 to TRBJ1-5, with D unresolved. The germline CDR1 and CDR2 sequences are SGHAT and FQDESV (reference sequence). The CDR3 loop spans 12 amino acids. In DNA, the CDR3 is TGTGCCAACAGCTTATCGACTCAGCCCCAGCATTTT. Encoded protein: CANSLSTQPQHF. The full variable domain, in which reference TRBV11-1 and TRBJ1-5 provide the parts outside the CDR3, is EAEVAQSPRYKITEKSQAVAFWCDPISGHATLYWYRQILGQGPELLVQFQDESVVDDSQLPKDRFSAERLKGVDSTLKIQPAELGDSAMYLCANSLSTQPQHFGDGTRLSIL.

V is TRBV12-3 or TRBV12-4 and J is TRBJ1-2, with D possibly being TRBD1 (5 bases). V lost 1 base, J lost 7 bases, and 7 bases lay in between. The CDR3 is made up of 12 amino acids. The CDR3 region has the DNA TGTGCCAGCAGTTTAGGGGGGGGTGGCTACACCTTC. Amino acid sequence: CASSLGGGGYTF.

About this clonotype itself: The junction shows a germline mismatch at one end, possibly a read error. This chain connects TRBV11-2 to TRBJ2-5; possible D gene TRBD2, 7 bases. The CDR3 covers 16 residues. Germline CDR1 is SGHAT and CDR2 is FQNNGV. The CDR3 DNA follows: TGTGTCAGCAGCTCTACAATGGGGGGGCCAAAGGAGACCCAATACTTC. Encoded protein: CVSSSTMGGPKETQYF.

The genes are TRBV20-1 and TRBJ2-1; D assignment may be TRBD1 or TRBD2 (5 bases each). The CDR3 contains 13 residues. CDR1 DFQATT and CDR2 SNEGSKA come from the germline V gene (reference sequence). The CDR3: CTDRDYKGDPQFF. The CDR3 DNA is TGCACTGATAGAGATTATAAAGGGGACCCACAGTTCTTC.

The rearrangement uses TRBV12-3 or TRBV12-4 and TRBJ2-3, with a tentative D call TRBD2 (6 bases). The CDR3 loop spans 15 amino acids. The germline V and J ends were trimmed by 10 bases and 2 bases, with 19 bases remaining between them. CDR3 nucleotide sequence: TGTGCCAACAGCGCCGGGACTGCCAACACAGATACGCAGTATTTT. Translating gives CANSAGTANTDTQYF.

This clonotype was detected ten times or more. The CDR3 loop is CASSGTSGRTDTQYF. The CDR3 coding sequence is TGCGCCAGCAGCGGGACTAGCGGACGCACAGATACGCAGTATTTT. The chain joins TRBV5-1 to TRBJ2-3; 11 nucleotides line up with TRBD2. CDR3 length: 15 amino acids. The germline CDR1 and CDR2 sequences are SGHRS and YFSETQ. V lost 4 bases, J lost 1 base, and 2 bases stayed unmatched.

This clonotype came up a few times. The chain carries TRBV20-1 and TRBJ2-1; D may be TRBD2 (5 bases). Germline lookup yields CDR1 DFQATT and CDR2 SNEGSKA (reference sequence). Trimming cost V 5 bases and J 0 bases, with 11 bases left between them. The length of the CDR3 is 14 residues. CDR3 sequence reads: CSALAPSSYNEQFF. Written as DNA, the CDR3 is TGCAGTGCTTTAGCGCCTTCCTCCTACAATGAGCAGTTCTTC.

Worth noting for this clonotype: At one boundary the junction diverges from the germline segment, which might be a read error. The chain combines TRBV6-5 with TRBJ1-1; maybe TRBD1 (6 bases). Germline V gene data show CDR1 as MNHEY and CDR2 as SVGAGI. The CDR3 is 14 residues long. The chain's CDR3 is CANSYCGTWVEAFF. The CDR3 DNA reads as TGTGCCAACAGTTACTGCGGGACATGGGTTGAAGCTTTCTTT.

Of note for this clonotype: One end of the junction varies from germline; a read error may be responsible. The CDR3, as DNA: TGTGCCAACAGCCAAGAAGGCTATGATACGCAGTATTTT. Its protein is CANSQEGYDTQYF. V and J are TRBV4-2 and TRBJ2-3; D unclear. Germline V lookup: CDR1 LGHNA, CDR2 YNFKEQ. This CDR3 contains 13 residues.

This chain connects TRBV7-9 to TRBJ2-3, with a tentative D call TRBD2 (6 bases). Germline-derived CDR1 and CDR2 are SEHNR and FQNEAQ (reference sequence). Trimming pared 2 bases from V and 10 bases from J, leaving 10 bases between. The CDR3 covers 12 residues. CDR3 amino acids: CASSLRREAQYF. The CDR3 DNA follows: TGTGCCAGCAGCTTACGGCGGGAAGCGCAGTATTTT.

In this sample, this clonotype turned up a few times. This chain joins TRBV11-2 and TRBJ2-6; no clear D gene. V lost 1 base and J 0 bases, leaving 16 bases between the germline ends. The germline V gene has CDR1 SGHAT and CDR2 FQNNGV. The CDR3 has 19 residues. CDR3 sequence (DNA): TGTGCCAGCAGCTTAGTTCCAAAGGATAAGTCCTCTGGGGCCAACGTCCTGACTTTC. Translated: CASSLVPKDKSSGANVLTF.

This clonotype was counted many times. The chain couples TRBV6-5 to TRBJ1-2; D is unclear. The V gene lost 6 bases and the J gene lost 6 bases, with 17 bases spanning the gap. The CDR3 runs to 14 residues. Germline lookup yields CDR1 MNHEY and CDR2 SVGAGI. The CDR3 nucleotides read TGTGCCAGCAGGAAGACTGACTTGAGGGATGGCTACACCTTC. Translated, it gives CASRKTDLRDGYTF.

This clonotype has a count of ten or more. This chain links TRBV12-3 or TRBV12-4 with TRBJ2-3; 8 bases are a match to TRBD1. This CDR3 is built from 15 residues. J lost 3 bases, V lost 5 bases, and 7 bases had no gene match. The CDR3 here is CASSGTTGATDTQYF. The DNA of the CDR3 is TGTGCCAGCAGTGGAACGACAGGGGCGACAGATACGCAGTATTTT.

The chain joins TRBV11-3 to TRBJ2-1, with no clear D. The CDR3 consists of 14 residues. Germline values: CDR1 SGHNT, CDR2 YENEEA. The V and J ends lost 9 bases and 8 bases respectively, with 20 bases between them. The CDR3 protein is CARILDTMVDEQFF. In nucleotides, the CDR3 is TGTGCCAGGATCTTAGATACGATGGTGGATGAGCAGTTCTTC.

This clonotype was found once. The CDR3 does not end in the conserved phenylalanine or tryptophan, so this is likely a read error. The chain uses TRBV11-1 and TRBJ2-2; D is perhaps TRBD1 (6 bases). This CDR3 is 15 amino acids long. CDR1 is SGHAT, CDR2 FQDESV, per germline (reference sequence). The CDR3 nucleotides are TGTGCCAGCCGCTTAAAACGACAGGTCACCGGGGAGCTGTTTTTA. Its translation is CASRLKRQVTGELFL.

A word on this clonotype: This may be a read error: a much more frequent sequence differs by one nucleotide. It is likely a read error, because the conserved phenylalanine at the end of the CDR3 is missing. The gene calls are TRBV29-1 and TRBJ2-7, with D tentatively TRBD1 (6 bases). Germline values: CDR1 SQVTM, CDR2 ANQGSEA. The V and J ends lost 6 bases and 3 bases respectively, with 12 bases between them. The CDR3 is 12 amino acids. DNA for the CDR3: TGCAGCGTGGTACAGGGCGTCTACGAGCAGTACTTG. The encoded protein is CSVVQGVYEQYL.

A note on this clonotype: The junction shows a germline mismatch at one end, possibly a read error. The chain links TRBV6-2 or TRBV6-3 to TRBJ2-3; 9 bases agree with TRBD2. CDR1 is MNHEY, CDR2 SVGEGT, per germline. CDR3 size: 21 residues. The CDR3 reads CASSYPGPLAGSALSTDMQYF. CDR3 sequence (DNA): TGTGCCAGCAGTTACCCAGGCCCGCTAGCGGGATCTGCATTGTCCACAGATATGCAGTATTTT.

V usage is TRBV28 and J usage is TRBJ2-7, with 7 nucleotides matching TRBD2. This CDR3 is 15 amino acids long. CDR1 is MDHEN and CDR2 is SYDVKM in the germline V gene. J was trimmed by 3 bases and V by 7 bases; bases with no gene match: 12. This chain's CDR3 is CASTGWGGGVYEQYF. The CDR3, as DNA: TGTGCCAGCACCGGCTGGGGCGGGGGAGTCTACGAGCAGTACTTC.

A remark on this clonotype: A much more abundant neighbour one base away suggests this may be a read error. The chain carries TRBV30 and TRBJ1-5; no firm D call. This CDR3 contains 13 residues. Germline loops: CDR1 GTSNPN, CDR2 SVGIG (reference sequence). This CDR3 is CTWSRESNQPQHF. DNA for the CDR3: TGTACCTGGAGTCGGGAGAGCAATCAGCCCCAGCATTTT.

With respect to this clonotype: A much larger clonotype is one base distant, so this may be a read error. This chain joins TRBV12-3 or TRBV12-4 and TRBJ1-5; no firm D call. There are 13 residues in the CDR3. The CDR3 protein is CPSSFGGNQPQHF. CDR3 bases: TGTCCCAGCAGTTTTGGGGGCAATCAGCCCCAGCATTTT.

Concerning this clonotype itself: This could be a read error, since a much larger clone is one nucleotide away. The rearrangement links TRBV29-1 to TRBJ2-5, with D possibly TRBD1 on 6 matching bases. The CDR3 totals 16 residues. Germline-derived CDR1 and CDR2 are SQVTM and ANQGSEA. Trimming left V 5 bases short and J 7 bases short, with 26 bases between. The CDR3 DNA reads as TGCAGCGTTCATACCGGGACATGGGCGGGTGGGTGGACCCAGTACTTC. Its protein product is CSVHTGTWAGGWTQYF.

In the case of this clonotype: A clone one base away is much larger, so this may be a read error. V and J are TRBV20-1 and TRBJ2-5; D might be TRBD2 (6 bases). This CDR3 spans 14 amino acids. Trimming removed 6 bases at V and 1 base at J, with 15 bases between. Germline CDR1 is DFQATT and CDR2 is SNEGSKA (reference sequence). CDR3 region: CSARRDAFQETQYF. The CDR3 coding sequence is TGCAGTGCCAGGCGGGACGCCTTCCAAGAGACCCAGTACTTC.

As concerns this clonotype: An end of the junction does not agree with germline; a read error may underlie this. V gene TRBV4-2 combines with J gene TRBJ2-1; the D is unclear. The CDR3 loop spans 14 amino acids. Germline V CDR1 and CDR2: LGHNA, YNFKEQ. CDR3 region: CTSSLTDMANEQFF. The CDR3 region has the DNA TGTACCAGTAGCCTGACCGATATGGCTAATGAGCAGTTCTTC.

Points on this clonotype: This probably arose from a read error, given a far larger clone one base away. V usage is TRBV20-1 and J usage is TRBJ2-7; D not resolved. Germline CDR1 is DFQATT and CDR2 is SNEGSKA (reference sequence). This CDR3 is built from 11 residues. CDR3 sequence (DNA): TGCATTGCTAGGACCCTTTACGAGCAGTACTTC. Its protein product is CIARTLYEQYF.

As to this clonotype: With a much larger clone just one base away, this may be a read error. The V and J genes are TRBV6-5 and TRBJ2-2; unclear D gene. Germline V lookup: CDR1 MNHEY, CDR2 SVGAGI. The V gene lost 0 bases and the J gene lost 6 bases, with 14 bases spanning the gap. This CDR3 has 16 residues. The CDR3 protein is CASSYSKRQYAGELFF. The CDR3 region has the DNA TGTGCCAGCAGTTACTCTAAGCGTCAGTACGCCGGGGAGCTGTTTTTT.

In its sample, this clonotype was seen a few times. One base away lies a much larger clone, so this may be a sequencing read error. The chain combines TRBV11-3 with TRBJ2-1; the D gene is possibly TRBD2 (6 bases). Germline-derived CDR1 and CDR2 are SGHNT and YENEEA. The CDR3 covers 16 residues. Here the CDR3 DNA reads TGTGACAGCAGCTTACGTCTCGGAGGGAGAGGCAATGAGCAGTTCTTC. It yields the protein CDSSLRLGGRGNEQFF.

As regards this clonotype: Relative to the germline gene, one junction end is altered; a read error may explain this. The chain recombines TRBV4-1 with TRBJ2-2; possible D gene TRBD1, 7 bases. The germline V gene encodes CDR1 MGHRA and CDR2 YSYEKL. The CDR3 is 15 residues long. As DNA, the CDR3 is TGCGCCAGCAGCCACAGCAGGGGGGCCACCGGGGAGCTCTTTTTT. This gives the protein CASSHSRGATGELFF.

This clonotype has at least ten counts. The V gene is TRBV29-1, the J gene TRBJ1-1; D gene uncertain. Germline V gene sequence: CDR1 SQVTM, CDR2 ANQGSEA. V shed 7 bases and J shed 4 bases, with 16 bases lying between them. The length of the CDR3 is 13 residues. CDR3 residues: CSAAWGDATEAFF. CDR3 bases: TGCAGCGCCGCCTGGGGAGATGCCACTGAAGCTTTCTTT.

The chain employs TRBV12-3 or TRBV12-4 and TRBJ1-5; unclear D gene. V gave up 8 bases and J gave up 4 bases, with 12 bases separating them. CDR3 length: 13 residues. The CDR3 here is CASGRPRNQPQHF. Written as DNA, the CDR3 is TGTGCCAGCGGTCGTCCCCGAAATCAGCCCCAGCATTTT.